The entry below describes one T cell receptor beta chain. As yet, its antigen is unknown. TCRdb re-called the RT-PCR reads with MiXCR, one entry per CDR3 protein. The sample has around 710,000 distinct CDR3 sequences, approximately 13% seen once; the top ten hold around 7%. The data derive from a study of response to subunit inactivated influenza vaccine. Study-wide results and caveats: Each seasonal influenza vaccination, the authors suggested, recruits few new T cells.

The clonotype comes from a man between 50 and 59 years old who received an inactivated influenza vaccine. The sample in question was PBMCs from blood, obtained roughly 2 weeks before vaccination.

Here the CDR3 DNA reads TGCGCCAGCAGCCCGTTAGACCGGATCAAAGCTTTCTTT. Translating it yields CASSPLDRIKAFF. The rearrangement uses TRBV5-1 and TRBJ1-1, with D unresolved. Germline V gene data show CDR1 as SGHRS and CDR2 as YFSETQ. Trimming cost V 4 bases and J 9 bases, with 16 bases left between them. The CDR3 totals 13 residues.